The entry below gives a single T cell receptor (beta chain) sequence along with its context. Its antigen is not identified. The PCR had 60 Vbeta and 13 Jbeta primers. Profiling relied on immunoSEQ multiplex PCR, and the TCRdb table lists in-frame clones only, not all of them. The table for this sample gives some 130,000 clones. This record comes from a study of cytomegalovirus exposure and HLA in healthy donors. The study, taken as a whole, reports: Later analysis identified a missense DCLRE1C variant that was linked to TCR beta V- and J-gene trimming.

The receptor was derived from a middle-aged woman in good health and CMV-seronegative. Sequenced: PBMCs.

In DNA form, the CDR3 reads TGTGCCAGCGGCGGAGGGTCGGGCGAAAAACTGTTTTTT. It is translated as CASGGGSGEKLFF. This chain uses TRBV7-9 with TRBJ1-4; no clear D gene. This CDR3 region has 13 residues. V lost 8 bases and J 8 bases, leaving 15 bases between the germline ends. CDR1 and CDR2 (germline): SEHNR, FQNEAQ (reference sequence). The whole variable domain, remainder taken from reference TRBV7-9 and TRBJ1-4, is DTGVSQNPRHKITKRGQNVTFRCDPISEHNRLYWYRQTLGQGPEFLTYFQNEAQLEKSRLLSDRFSAERPKGSFSTLEIQRTEQGDSAMYLCASGGGSGEKLFFGSGTQLSVL.